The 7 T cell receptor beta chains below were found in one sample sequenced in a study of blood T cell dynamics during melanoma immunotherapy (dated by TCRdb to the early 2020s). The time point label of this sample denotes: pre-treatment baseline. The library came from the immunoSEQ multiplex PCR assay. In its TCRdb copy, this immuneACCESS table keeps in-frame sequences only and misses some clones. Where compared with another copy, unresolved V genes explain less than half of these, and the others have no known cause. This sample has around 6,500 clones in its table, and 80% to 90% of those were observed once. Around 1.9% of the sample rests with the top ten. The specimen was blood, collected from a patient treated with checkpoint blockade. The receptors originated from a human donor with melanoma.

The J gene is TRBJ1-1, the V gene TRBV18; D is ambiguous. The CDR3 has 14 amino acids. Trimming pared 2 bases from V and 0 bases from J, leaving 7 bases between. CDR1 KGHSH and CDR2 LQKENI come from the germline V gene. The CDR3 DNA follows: TGTGCCAGCTCACCAACCGTGTTGAACACTGAAGCTTTCTTT. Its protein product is CASSPTVLNTEAFF.

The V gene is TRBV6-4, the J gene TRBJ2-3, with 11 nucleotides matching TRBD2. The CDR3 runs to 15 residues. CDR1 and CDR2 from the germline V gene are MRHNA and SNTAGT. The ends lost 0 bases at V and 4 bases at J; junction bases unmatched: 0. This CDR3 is CASSDSSGGADTQYF. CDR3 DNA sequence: TGTGCCAGCAGTGACTCTAGCGGGGGGGCAGATACGCAGTATTTT.

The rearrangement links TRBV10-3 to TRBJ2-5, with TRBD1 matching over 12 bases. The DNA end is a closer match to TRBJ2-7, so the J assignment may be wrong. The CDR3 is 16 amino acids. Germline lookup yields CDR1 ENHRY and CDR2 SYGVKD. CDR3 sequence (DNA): TGTGCCATCAGTGTCGCGGGACAGGGGGCAACCTACGAGCAGTACTTC. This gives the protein CAISVAGQGATYEQYF.

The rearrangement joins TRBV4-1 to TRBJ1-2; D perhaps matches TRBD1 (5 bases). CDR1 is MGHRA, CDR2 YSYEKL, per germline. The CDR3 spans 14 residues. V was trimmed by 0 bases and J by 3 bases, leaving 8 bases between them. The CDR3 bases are TGCGCCAGCAGCCAAGATTTGACAGACTATGGCTACACCTTC. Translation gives CASSQDLTDYGYTF.

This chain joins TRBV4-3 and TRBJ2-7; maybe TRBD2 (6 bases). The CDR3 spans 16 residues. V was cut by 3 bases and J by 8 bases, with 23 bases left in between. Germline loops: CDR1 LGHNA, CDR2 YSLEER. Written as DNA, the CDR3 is TGCGCCAGCAGCCAGGGTAGGACGGGCATCCGGGGGAAGCAGTACTTC. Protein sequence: CASSQGRTGIRGKQYF.

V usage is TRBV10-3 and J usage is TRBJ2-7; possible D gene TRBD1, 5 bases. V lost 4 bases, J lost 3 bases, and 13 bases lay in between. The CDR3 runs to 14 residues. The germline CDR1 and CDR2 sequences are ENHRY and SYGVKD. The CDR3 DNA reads TGTGCCATCAGTGGGGGCAGGGTGGGCTACGAGCAGTACTTC. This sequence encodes CAISGGRVGYEQYF.

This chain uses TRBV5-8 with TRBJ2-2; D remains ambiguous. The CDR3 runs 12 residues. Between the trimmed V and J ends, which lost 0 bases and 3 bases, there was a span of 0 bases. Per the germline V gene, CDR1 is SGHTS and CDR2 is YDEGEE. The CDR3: CASSLDTGELFF. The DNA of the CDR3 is TGTGCCAGCAGCTTGGACACCGGGGAGCTGTTTTTT.